What follows are 32 T cell receptor beta chains derived from one specimen sequenced in a study of T-cell reconstitution after alpha-beta-depleted transplantation in children. TCRbeta library preparation incorporated unique molecular identifiers. TCRdb re-called the PCR reads through MiXCR, storing one row per CDR3 protein. This sample has under 450,000 distinct CDR3 sequences; around 16% occur once, and the top ten carry approximately 28%. Material: PBMCs, mostly from graft donor cells, obtained 360 days after TCRalphabeta/CD19-depleted stem cell transplant. The receptors were gathered from a boy less than two years old who had a stem cell transplant for Wiskott-Aldrich syndrome, so the T cells may come from the graft donor.

The table lists this clonotype with a few counts. A read error may produce the germline difference seen at one junction end. The V and J genes are TRBV9 and TRBJ2-7; D is unclear. From germline, CDR1 is SGDLS and CDR2 YYNGEE. CDR3 length: 12 residues. The CDR3 bases are TGTGCCAGCAGCCCGAACTCCAACGAGCAGTACTTC. Translation gives CASSPNSNEQYF.

This chain uses TRBV7-9 with TRBJ2-7, with D perhaps TRBD1 (7 bases). CDR3 length equals 16 residues. Germline CDR1 reads SEHNR; CDR2 reads FQNEAQ (reference sequence). The ends were cut back, 5 bases at V and 11 bases at J, with 28 bases in the middle. DNA of the CDR3: TGTGCCAGCAGCGTAACGACAGGGTTCAGAATAGCGGCTAAGTACTTC. Protein product: CASSVTTGFRIAAKYF.

The chain has TRBV5-1 and TRBJ2-1; TRBD1 aligns across 8 bases. The trim removed 1 base at V and 6 bases at J, leaving 9 bases unmatched. CDR3 length equals 16 residues. The V gene's germline CDR1 is SGHRS and CDR2 YFSETQ. The CDR3 here is CASSLPLGQVLNEQFF. Written as DNA, the CDR3 is TGCGCCAGCAGCTTGCCATTGGGACAGGTCCTCAATGAGCAGTTCTTC.

The rearrangement links TRBV5-1 to TRBJ2-7; tentatively, D is TRBD2 (6 bases). Trimming took off 0 bases at V and 6 bases at J, with 13 bases between the two ends. The CDR3 length is 14 residues. CDR1 is SGHRS, CDR2 YFSETQ, per germline. The CDR3 nucleotides read TGCGCCAGCAGCTTGGGGACAACAGCGGGCGAGCAGTACTTC. Protein: CASSLGTTAGEQYF.

V and J are TRBV19 and TRBJ2-1, with no clear D. The CDR3 is 16 residues long. Deletions cut 4 bases from V and 0 bases from J, with 13 bases between. Germline V gene lookup returns CDR1 LNHDA and CDR2 SQIVND (reference sequence). CDR3 bases: TGTGCCAGTAGTACAAGACGCCAGAGCTCCTACAATGAGCAGTTCTTC. Encoded protein: CASSTRRQSSYNEQFF.

The chain combines TRBV12-5 with TRBJ2-1; D is uncertain. The V gene's germline CDR1 is LGHNT and CDR2 FRNRAP. V lost 1 base to trimming and J lost 8 bases, with 12 bases between them. This CDR3 spans 14 amino acids. In DNA form, the CDR3 reads TGTGCTAGTGGTTTGGGAGGACCGGGCCATGAGCAGTTCTTC. It codes for CASGLGGPGHEQFF.

This clonotype appeared a few times. The CDR3 loop reads CASSLGARASPLHF. For the CDR3, the DNA is TGTGCCAGCAGTTTAGGGGCCCGGGCCTCACCCCTCCACTTT. The chain is built from TRBV12-3 or TRBV12-4 and TRBJ1-6; D not resolved. The CDR3 contains 14 residues. The V and J ends lost 1 base and 10 bases respectively, with 11 bases between them.

This clonotype has ten or more counts. The chain recombines TRBV12-3 or TRBV12-4 with TRBJ2-3, with 7 bases that match TRBD1. The CDR3 is made up of 13 amino acids. The ends lost 6 bases at V and 3 bases at J; junction bases unmatched: 3. DNA of the CDR3: TGTGCCAGCAGGTCGACAGGGACAGATACGCAGTATTTT. The encoded protein is CASRSTGTDTQYF.

This clonotype was seen only a few times. This sequence joins TRBV6-5 and TRBJ2-7; 8 bases are shared with TRBD1. The CDR3 is 14 amino acids. The junction had 1 base not matched to a gene; V was cut back by 1 base and J by 2 bases. Germline CDR1 is MNHEY and CDR2 is SVGAGI. The CDR3 protein is CASSYWDRTYEQYF. DNA of the CDR3: TGTGCCAGCAGTTACTGGGACAGGACCTACGAGCAGTACTTC.

V is TRBV20-1 and J is TRBJ2-5; D unclear. V was trimmed by 6 bases and J by 5 bases, leaving 10 bases between them. Germline-derived CDR1 and CDR2 are DFQATT and SNEGSKA (reference sequence). The CDR3 extends over 11 amino acids. CDR3 sequence reads: CSAVRVETQYF. The CDR3 DNA reads as TGCAGTGCGGTCCGCGTTGAGACCCAGTACTTC.

J is TRBJ2-7 and V is TRBV5-1; the D is unclear. Germline CDR1 is SGHRS and CDR2 is YFSETQ. The CDR3 extends over 14 amino acids. Trimming pared 4 bases from V and 1 base from J, leaving 12 bases between. CDR3 nucleotide sequence: TGCGCCAGCAGCCTTAAGACGGTGTCCTACGAGCAGTACTTC. Translating it yields CASSLKTVSYEQYF. Filled out from reference TRBV5-1 and TRBJ2-7, the complete variable domain reads KAGVTQTPRYLIKTRGQQVTLSCSPISGHRSVSWYQQTPGQGLQFLFEYFSETQRNKGNFPGRFSGRQFSNSRSEMNVSTLELGDSALYLCASSLKTVSYEQYFGPGTRLTVT.

The chain employs TRBV28 and TRBJ1-5; D unclear. This CDR3 has 16 residues. CDR1 is MDHEN, CDR2 SYDVKM, per germline. V dropped 5 bases and J dropped 1 base, with 15 bases sitting between them. CDR3 sequence: CASSPELGMSNQPQHF. The CDR3 DNA is TGTGCCAGCAGTCCGGAACTGGGGATGAGCAATCAGCCCCAGCATTTT.

V usage is TRBV19 and J usage is TRBJ2-2; D remains unclear. Trimming cost V 5 bases and J 4 bases, with 8 bases left between them. CDR3 length equals 13 residues. Germline-derived CDR1 and CDR2 are LNHDA and SQIVND (reference sequence). CDR3 residues: CASSPTVTGELFF. The CDR3 bases are TGTGCCAGTAGTCCGACGGTCACCGGGGAGCTGTTTTTT. The whole variable domain, filled in from reference TRBV19 and TRBJ2-2, reads DGGITQSPKYLFRKEGQNVTLSCEQNLNHDAMYWYRQDPGQGLRLIYYSQIVNDFQKGDIAEGYSVSREKKESFPLTVTSAQKNPTAFYLCASSPTVTGELFFGEGSRLTVL.

This chain joins TRBV24-1 and TRBJ2-7; perhaps D is TRBD1 or TRBD2 (5 bases each). V was shortened by 2 bases and J by 2 bases, with 15 bases between the two germline ends. CDR1 is KGHDR, CDR2 SFDVKD, per germline. This CDR3 has 16 residues. CDR3 bases: TGTGCCACCAGTGATTCTGGGGGTACCACCCCCTACGAGCAGTACTTC. Protein product: CATSDSGGTTPYEQYF.

This clonotype was counted a few times. This chain uses TRBV6-5 with TRBJ1-4; TRBD1 might be the D (5 bases). The germline CDR1 and CDR2 sequences are MNHEY and SVGAGI. Trimming left V 6 bases short and J 8 bases short, with 10 bases between. The CDR3 is 12 residues long. The CDR3 reads CASRTAGEKLFF. The CDR3 DNA follows: TGTGCCAGCAGAACAGCAGGGGAAAAACTGTTTTTT.

The V and J genes are TRBV10-1 and TRBJ2-3; D may be TRBD2 (5 bases). The germline V gene has CDR1 WNHNN and CDR2 SYGVQD (reference sequence). This CDR3 is built from 17 residues. V was shortened by 4 bases and J by 0 bases, with 17 bases between the two germline ends. The CDR3 DNA reads TGCGCCAGCAGTGCCCGGGGAATAAAGGGTAGCACAGATACGCAGTATTTT. It is translated as CASSARGIKGSTDTQYF.

CDR3 in DNA: TGTGCCATCAGTGGGGTTCCCGGGACTAGAGCCTTCAGGAATGAGCAGTTCTTC. It yields the protein CAISGVPGTRAFRNEQFF. This rearrangement joins TRBV10-3 to TRBJ2-1; 8 positions match TRBD2. The junction had 18 bases not matched to a gene; V was cut back by 4 bases and J by 7 bases. Germline V gene data show CDR1 as ENHRY and CDR2 as SYGVKD. CDR3 size: 18 residues.

This chain links TRBV27 with TRBJ2-7, with unresolved D. Trimming pared 1 base from V and 1 base from J, leaving 17 bases between. The CDR3 length is 17 residues. CDR1 and CDR2 (germline): MNHEY, SMNVEV (reference sequence). CDR3 region: CASSLYPSSGPSYEQYF. The CDR3, as DNA: TGTGCCAGCAGTTTATACCCCTCATCCGGGCCTTCCTACGAGCAGTACTTC.

The table lists this clonotype with a few counts. The genes are TRBV3-1 and TRBJ2-5; D remains unclear. Germline V gene sequence: CDR1 LGHDT, CDR2 YNNKEL (reference sequence). The CDR3 is 13 amino acids. V was clipped by 1 base and J by 12 bases, with 15 bases between them. In nucleotides, the CDR3 is TGTGCCAGCAGCCAAGGGACGGACCCCTGGGAGTACTTC. It codes for CASSQGTDPWEYF.

The chain recombines TRBV6-1 with TRBJ1-5; D possibly corresponds to TRBD1 (5 bases). This CDR3 is 15 amino acids long. The V end was cut by 6 bases, the J end by 0 bases, with 12 bases between. Germline loops: CDR1 MNHNS, CDR2 SASEGT. The CDR3 coding sequence is TGTGCCAGCAGACGCCGACAGACTAGCAATCAGCCCCAGCATTTT. The encoded protein is CASRRRQTSNQPQHF.

This clonotype was observed a few times. The chain carries TRBV5-1 and TRBJ2-2; D remains ambiguous. Germline-derived CDR1 and CDR2 are SGHRS and YFSETQ. This CDR3 has 13 amino acids. V dropped 4 bases and J dropped 4 bases, with 8 bases sitting between them. The chain's CDR3 is CASSPLLTGELFF. The CDR3 DNA reads as TGCGCCAGCAGCCCCTTACTCACCGGGGAGCTGTTTTTT.

The chain couples TRBV6-1 to TRBJ2-7; perhaps TRBD1 as D (5 bases). The CDR3 is 14 amino acids. The germline V gene has CDR1 MNHNS and CDR2 SASEGT. Trimming cost V 4 bases and J 3 bases, with 13 bases left between them. The CDR3 loop is CASSAQVLSYEQYF. CDR3 bases: TGTGCCAGCAGTGCACAGGTTCTGAGCTACGAGCAGTACTTC.

This clonotype was observed a few times. Here the CDR3 DNA reads TGCGCCAGCAGCCCCGCTCGGGAGTCTCGCTCTGGGGCCAACGTCCTGACTTTC. Amino acids: CASSPARESRSGANVLTF. The chain links TRBV5-1 to TRBJ2-6; tentatively, D is TRBD2 (6 bases). Germline-derived CDR1 and CDR2 are SGHRS and YFSETQ. The CDR3 runs 18 residues. V was clipped by 4 bases and J by 0 bases, with 17 bases between them. Complete variable domain (other parts from reference TRBV5-1 and TRBJ2-6): KAGVTQTPRYLIKTRGQQVTLSCSPISGHRSVSWYQQTPGQGLQFLFEYFSETQRNKGNFPGRFSGRQFSNSRSEMNVSTLELGDSALYLCASSPARESRSGANVLTFGAGSRLTVL.

The chain has TRBV20-1 and TRBJ2-1; 12 nucleotides line up with TRBD2. V trimming: 4 bases; J trimming: 0 bases; junction bases outside the gene matches: 22. CDR3 size: 22 residues. Germline V gene data show CDR1 as DFQATT and CDR2 as SNEGSKA (reference sequence). The CDR3 protein is CSATDRGHSGTSGWSSYNEQFF. The CDR3 DNA sequence: TGCAGTGCTACCGACAGGGGCCACTCCGGGACTAGCGGGTGGAGCTCCTACAATGAGCAGTTCTTC.

This clonotype occurred a few times. The CDR3 spells CAIGGVAEAFF. CDR3 in DNA: TGTGCCATCGGGGGGGTGGCTGAAGCTTTCTTT. This chain uses TRBV10-3 with TRBJ1-1, with D possibly being TRBD1 (5 bases). Trimming took off 8 bases at V and 6 bases at J, with 10 bases between the two ends. The germline V gene encodes CDR1 ENHRY and CDR2 SYGVKD. The CDR3 contains 11 residues.

This clonotype turned up a few times. The chain uses TRBV4-2 and TRBJ2-3; possible D gene TRBD1, 6 bases. Trimming stripped 0 bases from V and 5 bases from J, with 12 bases between. From germline, CDR1 is LGHNA and CDR2 YNFKEQ. CDR3 size: 15 residues. In DNA form, the CDR3 reads TGTGCCAGCAGCCAAGAGCTCAGGGGAGAAGATACGCAGTATTTT. Translated: CASSQELRGEDTQYF.

The chain has TRBV20-1 and TRBJ2-1, with TRBD2 matching over 9 bases. The J segment lost 3 bases and the V segment lost 1 base, leaving 7 bases of the junction unmatched. The CDR3 is 16 amino acids. CDR1 and CDR2 from the germline V gene are DFQATT and SNEGSKA (reference sequence). CDR3 residues: CSARAGAGGFYNEQFF. The CDR3 DNA follows: TGCAGTGCTAGAGCGGGGGCGGGGGGGTTCTACAATGAGCAGTTCTTC.

This clonotype appeared many times. This chain connects TRBV7-9 to TRBJ1-6; D gene uncertain. Germline V CDR1 and CDR2: SEHNR, FQNEAQ (reference sequence). The CDR3 consists of 14 residues. Trimming stripped 2 bases from V and 5 bases from J, with 7 bases between. The CDR3 is CASSLPPDNSPLHF. The CDR3 bases are TGTGCCAGCAGCTTACCCCCCGATAATTCACCCCTCCACTTT.

Only a few counts were recorded for this clonotype. This chain links TRBV6-5 with TRBJ2-2; D may match TRBD1 or TRBD2 (6 bases each). The length of the CDR3 is 14 residues. The V gene's germline CDR1 is MNHEY and CDR2 SVGAGI. Trimming pared 2 bases from V and 5 bases from J, leaving 9 bases between. DNA of the CDR3: TGTGCCAGCAGTTACCGGGGGCCTACCGGGGAGCTGTTTTTT. Translated, it gives CASSYRGPTGELFF.

This clonotype was seen a handful of times. The rearrangement links TRBV5-1 to TRBJ1-2; perhaps TRBD1 as D (5 bases). The CDR3 loop spans 13 amino acids. Germline CDR1 and CDR2: SGHRS and YFSETQ. Trimming removed 4 bases from V and 2 bases from J, with 9 bases in between. CDR3 sequence: CASSEDNNYGYTF. The DNA of the CDR3 is TGCGCCAGCAGCGAGGACAACAACTATGGCTACACCTTC.

The chain carries TRBV24-1 and TRBJ2-5; the D gene is possibly TRBD1 (6 bases). The CDR3 length is 14 residues. Looked up from germline, CDR1 is KGHDR and CDR2 is SFDVKD. The germline V and J ends were trimmed by 5 bases and 2 bases, with 11 bases remaining between them. The CDR3 coding sequence is TGTGCCACCAGTGTCCCAGGGGCTCAAGAGACCCAGTACTTC. This translates into CATSVPGAQETQYF.

This clonotype has at least ten counts. The rearrangement uses TRBV29-1 and TRBJ2-3; 10 nucleotides align to TRBD1. Trimming at V came to 1 base and at J to 3 bases, leaving 7 bases not matched to a gene. Germline CDR1 and CDR2: SQVTM and ANQGSEA. CDR3 length: 16 amino acids. As DNA, the CDR3 is TGCAGCGTTGAAGGTCCCCCGGGACAGGGGACAGATACGCAGTATTTT. Translating it yields CSVEGPPGQGTDTQYF.